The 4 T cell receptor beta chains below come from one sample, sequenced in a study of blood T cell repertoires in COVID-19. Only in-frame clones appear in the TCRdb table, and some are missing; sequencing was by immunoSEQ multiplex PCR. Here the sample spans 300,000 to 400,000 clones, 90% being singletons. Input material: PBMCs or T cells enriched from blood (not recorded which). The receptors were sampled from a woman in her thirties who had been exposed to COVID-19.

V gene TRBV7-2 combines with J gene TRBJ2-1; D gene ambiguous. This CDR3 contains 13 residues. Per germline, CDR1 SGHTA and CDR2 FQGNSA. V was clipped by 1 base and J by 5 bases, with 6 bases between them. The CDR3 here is CASSLDRNNEQFF. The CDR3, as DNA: TGTGCCAGCAGCTTAGACAGAAACAATGAGCAGTTCTTC.

For the CDR3, the DNA is TGTGCCAGCAGCTTAGTAGAAGGGGGCCTCAATGAGCAGTTCTTC. This translates into CASSLVEGGLNEQFF. V usage is TRBV7-9 and J usage is TRBJ2-1; 7 bases match TRBD1. In germline, CDR1 is SEHNR, CDR2 FQNEAQ (reference sequence). This CDR3 is built from 15 residues. Trimming cost V 1 base and J 6 bases; bases outside gene matches: 6.

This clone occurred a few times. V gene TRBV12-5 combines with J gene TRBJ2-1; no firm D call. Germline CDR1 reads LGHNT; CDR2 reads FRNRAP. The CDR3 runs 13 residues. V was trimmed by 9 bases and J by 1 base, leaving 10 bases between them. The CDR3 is CARNSRSYNEQFF. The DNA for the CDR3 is TGTGCTAGAAATTCCCGGTCCTACAATGAGCAGTTCTTC.

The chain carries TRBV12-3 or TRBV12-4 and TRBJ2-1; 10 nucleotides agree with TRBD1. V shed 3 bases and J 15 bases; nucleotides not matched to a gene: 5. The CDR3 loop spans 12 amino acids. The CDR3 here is CASSFGTGVLFF. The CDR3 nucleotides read TGTGCCAGCAGTTTCGGGACAGGGGTCTTGTTCTTC.